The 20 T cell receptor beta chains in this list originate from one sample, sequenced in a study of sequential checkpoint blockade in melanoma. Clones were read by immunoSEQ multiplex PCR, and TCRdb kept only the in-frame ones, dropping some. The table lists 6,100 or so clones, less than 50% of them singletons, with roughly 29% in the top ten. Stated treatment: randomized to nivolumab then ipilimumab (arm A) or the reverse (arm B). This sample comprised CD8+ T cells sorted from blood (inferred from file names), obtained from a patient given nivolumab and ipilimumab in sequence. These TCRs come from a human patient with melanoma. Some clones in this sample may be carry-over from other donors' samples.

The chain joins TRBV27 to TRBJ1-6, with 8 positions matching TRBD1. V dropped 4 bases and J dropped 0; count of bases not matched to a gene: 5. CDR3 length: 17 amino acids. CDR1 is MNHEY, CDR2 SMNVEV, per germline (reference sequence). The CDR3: CASSWTGSSSYNSPLHF. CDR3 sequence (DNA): TGTGCCAGCAGTTGGACAGGGTCGAGCTCCTATAATTCACCCCTCCACTTT.

The CDR3, as DNA: TGTGCCAGCAGTTTATATGCAACTAATGAAAAACTGTTTTTT. Protein product: CASSLYATNEKLFF. The rearrangement joins TRBV6-5 to TRBJ1-4; D not certain. The CDR3 length is 14 residues. V was pared by 4 bases and J by 0 bases, with 6 bases between. Germline V lookup: CDR1 MNHEY, CDR2 SVGAGI.

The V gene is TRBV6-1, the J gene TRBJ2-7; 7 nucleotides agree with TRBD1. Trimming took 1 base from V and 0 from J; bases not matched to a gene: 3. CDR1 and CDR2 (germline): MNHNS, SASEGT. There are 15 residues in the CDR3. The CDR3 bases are TGTGCCAGCAGTGAAGGACAGGGTTTCTCCTACGAGCAGTACTTC. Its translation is CASSEGQGFSYEQYF.

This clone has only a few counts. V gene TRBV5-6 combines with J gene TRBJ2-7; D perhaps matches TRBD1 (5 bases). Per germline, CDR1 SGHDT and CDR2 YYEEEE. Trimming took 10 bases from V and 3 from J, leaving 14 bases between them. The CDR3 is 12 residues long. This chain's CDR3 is CAWSSDSYEQYF. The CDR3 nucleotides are TGTGCCTGGAGTTCCGACAGCTACGAGCAGTACTTC.

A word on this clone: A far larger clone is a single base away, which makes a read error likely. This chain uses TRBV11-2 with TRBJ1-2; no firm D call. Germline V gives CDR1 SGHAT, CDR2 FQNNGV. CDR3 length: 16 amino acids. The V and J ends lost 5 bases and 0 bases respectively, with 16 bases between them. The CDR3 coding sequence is TGTGCCAGCAGCCAAGATAGCGGGGTTTCTAACTATGGCTACACCTTC. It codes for CASSQDSGVSNYGYTF.

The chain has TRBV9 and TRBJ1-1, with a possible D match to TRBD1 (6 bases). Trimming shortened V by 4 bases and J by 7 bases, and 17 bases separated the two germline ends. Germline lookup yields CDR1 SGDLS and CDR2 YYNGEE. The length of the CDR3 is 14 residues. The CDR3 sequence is CASSPFQGRGEAFF. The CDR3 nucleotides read TGTGCCAGCAGCCCGTTCCAGGGGCGAGGTGAAGCTTTCTTT.

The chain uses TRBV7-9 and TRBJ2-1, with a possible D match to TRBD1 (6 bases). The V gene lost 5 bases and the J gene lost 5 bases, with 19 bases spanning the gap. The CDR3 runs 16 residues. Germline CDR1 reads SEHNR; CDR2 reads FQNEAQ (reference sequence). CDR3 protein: CASSIPGERNNNEQFF. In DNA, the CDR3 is TGTGCCAGCAGCATCCCAGGGGAAAGGAATAACAATGAGCAGTTCTTC.

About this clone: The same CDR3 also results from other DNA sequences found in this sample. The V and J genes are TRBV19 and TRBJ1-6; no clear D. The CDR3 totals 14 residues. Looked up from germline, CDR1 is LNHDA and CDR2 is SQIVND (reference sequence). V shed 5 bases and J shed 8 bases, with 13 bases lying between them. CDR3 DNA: TGTGCCAGTAGTCGGGATATCGCTTATTCACCCCTCCACTTT. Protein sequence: CASSRDIAYSPLHF.

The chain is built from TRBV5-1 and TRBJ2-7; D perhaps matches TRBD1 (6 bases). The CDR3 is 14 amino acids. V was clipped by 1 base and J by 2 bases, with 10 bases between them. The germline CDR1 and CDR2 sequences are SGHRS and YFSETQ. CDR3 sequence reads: CASSLQGSAYEQYF. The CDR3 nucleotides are TGCGCCAGCAGCTTGCAGGGGTCCGCCTACGAGCAGTACTTC.

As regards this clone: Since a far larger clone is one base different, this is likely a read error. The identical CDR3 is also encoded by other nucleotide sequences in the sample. The CDR3 DNA follows: TGTGCCAGCAGCTTGGGGGGCAGTTTCTACGAACAGTACTTC. The encoded protein is CASSLGGSFYEQYF. This rearrangement joins TRBV5-6 to TRBJ2-7, with D perhaps matching TRBD1 (5 bases). This CDR3 has 14 residues. The germline V gene encodes CDR1 SGHDT and CDR2 YYEEEE. Complete variable domain (other parts from reference TRBV5-6 and TRBJ2-7): DAGVTQSPTHLIKTRGQQVTLRCSPKSGHDTVSWYQQALGQGPQFIFQYYEEEERQRGNFPDRFSGHQFPNYSSELNVNALLLGDSALYLCASSLGGSFYEQYFGPGTRLTVT.

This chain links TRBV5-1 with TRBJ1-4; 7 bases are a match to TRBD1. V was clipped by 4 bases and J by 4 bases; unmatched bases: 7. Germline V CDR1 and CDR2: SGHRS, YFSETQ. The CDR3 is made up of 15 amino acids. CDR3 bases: TGCGCCAGCAGCGCGACAGGGTCTAGTAATGAAAAACTGTTTTTT. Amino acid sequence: CASSATGSSNEKLFF.

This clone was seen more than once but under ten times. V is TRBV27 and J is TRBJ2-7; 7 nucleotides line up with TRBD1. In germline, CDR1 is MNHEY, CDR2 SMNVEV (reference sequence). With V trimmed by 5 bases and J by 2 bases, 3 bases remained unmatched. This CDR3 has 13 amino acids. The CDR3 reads CASSRTGPYEQYF. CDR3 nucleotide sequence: TGTGCCAGCAGTCGGACAGGCCCCTACGAGCAGTACTTC.

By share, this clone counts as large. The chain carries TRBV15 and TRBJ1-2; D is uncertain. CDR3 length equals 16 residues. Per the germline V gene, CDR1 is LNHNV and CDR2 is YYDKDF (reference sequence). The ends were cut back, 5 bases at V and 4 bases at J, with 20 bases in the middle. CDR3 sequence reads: CATSPYSQVEGYGYTF. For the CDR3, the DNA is TGTGCCACCAGCCCGTATTCCCAGGTCGAGGGCTATGGCTACACCTTC.

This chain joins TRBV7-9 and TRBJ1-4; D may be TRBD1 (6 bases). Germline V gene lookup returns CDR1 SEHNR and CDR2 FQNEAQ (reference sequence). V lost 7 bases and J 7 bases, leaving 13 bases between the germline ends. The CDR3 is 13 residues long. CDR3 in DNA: TGTGCCAGCACCCCGGGACACCTTGAAAAACTGTTTTTT. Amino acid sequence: CASTPGHLEKLFF.

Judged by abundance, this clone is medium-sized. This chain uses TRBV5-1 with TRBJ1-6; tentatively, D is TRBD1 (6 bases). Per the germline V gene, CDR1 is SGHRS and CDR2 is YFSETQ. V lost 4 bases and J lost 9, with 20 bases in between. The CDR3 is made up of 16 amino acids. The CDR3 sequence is CASSRVDARGTSPLHF. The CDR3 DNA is TGCGCCAGCAGCCGGGTGGACGCCAGGGGAACTTCACCCCTCCACTTT.

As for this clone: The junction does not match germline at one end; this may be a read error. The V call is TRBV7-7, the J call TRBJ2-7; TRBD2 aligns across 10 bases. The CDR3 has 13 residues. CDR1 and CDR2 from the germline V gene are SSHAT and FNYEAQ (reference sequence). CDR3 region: CASSPSGGYEQYF. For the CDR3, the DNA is TGTGCTAGCAGCCCTAGCGGGGGCTACGAGCAGTACTTC.

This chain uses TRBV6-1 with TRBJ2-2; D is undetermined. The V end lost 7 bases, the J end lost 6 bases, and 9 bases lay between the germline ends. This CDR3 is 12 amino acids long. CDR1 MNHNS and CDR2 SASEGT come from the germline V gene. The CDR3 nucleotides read TGTGCCAGCACTTCGGTCGCCGGGGAGCTGTTTTTT. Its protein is CASTSVAGELFF.

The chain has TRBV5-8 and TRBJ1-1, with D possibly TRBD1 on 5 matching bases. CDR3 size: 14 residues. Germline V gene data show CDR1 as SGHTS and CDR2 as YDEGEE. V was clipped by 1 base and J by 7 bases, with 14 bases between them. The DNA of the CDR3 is TGTGCCAGCAGCTTGTACCAGGGCAGCAATGAAGCTTTCTTT. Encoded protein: CASSLYQGSNEAFF.

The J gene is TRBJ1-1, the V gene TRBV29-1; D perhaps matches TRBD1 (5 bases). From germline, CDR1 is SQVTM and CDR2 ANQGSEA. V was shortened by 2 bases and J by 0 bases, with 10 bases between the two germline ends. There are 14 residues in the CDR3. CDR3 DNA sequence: TGCAGCGTTGAACCCACAGGAGTGAACACTGAAGCTTTCTTT. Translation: CSVEPTGVNTEAFF.

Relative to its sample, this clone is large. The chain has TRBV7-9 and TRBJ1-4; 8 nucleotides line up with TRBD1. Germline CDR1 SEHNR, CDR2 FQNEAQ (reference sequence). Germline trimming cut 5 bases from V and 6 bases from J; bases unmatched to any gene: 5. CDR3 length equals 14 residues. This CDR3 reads CASSEQGGDEKLFF. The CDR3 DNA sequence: TGTGCCAGCAGCGAACAGGGGGGAGATGAAAAACTGTTTTTT. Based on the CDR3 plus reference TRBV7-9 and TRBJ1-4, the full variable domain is DTGVSQNPRHKITKRGQNVTFRCDPISEHNRLYWYRQTLGQGPEFLTYFQNEAQLEKSRLLSDRFSAERPKGSFSTLEIQRTEQGDSAMYLCASSEQGGDEKLFFGSGTQLSVL.